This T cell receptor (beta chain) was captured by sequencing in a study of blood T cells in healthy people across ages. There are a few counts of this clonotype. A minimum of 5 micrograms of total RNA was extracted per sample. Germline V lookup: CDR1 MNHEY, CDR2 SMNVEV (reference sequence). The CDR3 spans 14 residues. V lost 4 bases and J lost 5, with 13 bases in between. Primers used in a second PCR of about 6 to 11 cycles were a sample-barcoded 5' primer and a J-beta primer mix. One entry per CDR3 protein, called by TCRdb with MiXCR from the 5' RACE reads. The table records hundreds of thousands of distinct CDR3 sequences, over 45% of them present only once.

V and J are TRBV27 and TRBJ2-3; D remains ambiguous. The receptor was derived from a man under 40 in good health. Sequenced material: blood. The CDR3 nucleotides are TGTGCCAGCAGTTCCGAGTCGGTGTTAGATACGCAGTATTTT. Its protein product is CASSSESVLDTQYF.